This entry concerns a single T cell receptor (beta chain). The target of this receptor is not known. Per-base quality was not reported, and no clone a single base away is much larger than it. The Qiagen DNeasy kit was used to extract genomic DNA both from unsorted PBMCs and from the negatively selected CD4+ and CD8+ fractions. Using primers that anneal to V and J segments, immunoSEQ multiplex PCR amplified the TCR beta CDR3 regions. A synthetic immune receptor repertoire was used to minimize amplification bias, and any remaining bias was removed computationally after sequencing. In the authors' own workflow: Repertoire diversity was quantified as the Shannon entropy index using custom Python scripts. Unsorted, CD4+ and CD8+ repertoires were examined separately, except in combined analyses, for which CD4+ and CD8+ sequences were merged in silico. A clone was considered expanded if an increase in frequency of at least 2-fold after treatment relative to C1D1 was found, and a pseudocount of 0.5 was applied to clones undetected at baseline. Clones with 0 or 1 copy at C1D1 were defined as singleton clones, while clones with 2 or more copies were defined as non-singleton clones. Clones expanded in unsorted samples were assigned a CD4+, CD8+ or unknown annotation through matching of protein sequences in sorted samples from the same patient. Diversity changes from C1D1 to C4D1 were tested in paired samples using Wilcoxon tests. Entries here come from immuneACCESS through TCRdb and include only in-frame sequences with V and J called. Some clones fail to appear in such tables; in the studies checked, an unresolved V gene covers under half of the shortfall, and the cause of the remainder is unknown. V and J calls and clone size are as listed in that table; D and trimming were resolved from the DNA. The sample yields some 18,000 clones; roughly 82% were counted once. The top ten constitute 25% to 35% of the sample.

The data belong to a study of PD-1 blockade in classical Hodgkin lymphoma (dated by TCRdb to about 2020). Regarding the study in general: Nivolumab dosing was 3 mg/kg intravenously every 2 weeks, continuing until either disease progression or unacceptable toxicity. To define a peripheral blood immune signature of response to PD-1 blockade in classical Hodgkin lymphoma, the study combined TCR beta sequencing with CyTOF. Paper-wide results and their limitations: Baseline diversity similar to that of newly diagnosed patients was observed in trial patients achieving complete response, whereas significantly lower diversity was observed in partial responders and progressors. Baseline TCR diversity was reported to be lower in newly diagnosed patients than in healthy donors, and even lower in relapsed/refractory patients. The study covered only a single clinical trial cohort, and the causes of the repertoire differences, possibly disease activity or prior therapy, were still not defined. Lower diversity was observed in patients in whom nivolumab was started less than 1 year after ASCT, and these patients were excluded from later analyses so that confounding by immune reconstitution would be avoided. By C4D1, a significant rise was seen in CD4+ TCR diversity but not in CD8+ TCR diversity (p=0.0027 vs p=0.16), and the rise was most apparent among complete responders (p=0.02).

Trimming accounts for 0 bases at V and 2 bases at J, while the number of junction bases matched to no gene is 4. The CDR3 starts with the cysteine, ends with the phenylalanine, and has 16 residues. Here the CDR3 DNA is all that survives: 48 bases in frame from base 1. As encoded in the germline V gene, CDR1 is KGHSH while CDR2 is LQKENI. What this sample's time point label stands for: cycle 2 day 1 (C2D1) of nivolumab. Every trial patient had relapsed after autologous stem cell transplantation, and cohorts A, B and C differed in prior brentuximab vedotin exposure. The trial cohort included 56 patients with relapsed/refractory classical Hodgkin lymphoma, and each patient had a best overall response of complete response, partial response or progressive disease. Trial patients were treated with single-agent nivolumab in the multi-cohort phase II CheckMate 205 trial. An independent review committee assessed best overall response using the 2007 International Working Group response criteria. Trial PBMCs were obtained immediately prior to nivolumab initiation (C1D1) and on therapy at cycle 2 day 1 and cycle 4 day 1. Peripheral blood was collected in 8 mL Vacutainer Cell Preparation Tubes, from which PBMCs were isolated by centrifugation and then cryopreserved.

This sample comprised peripheral blood mononuclear cells (PBMCs), obtained before the second cycle of nivolumab. This sequence was found in a human donor with classical Hodgkin lymphoma. The chain uses TRBV18 and TRBJ2-7; 10 central nucleotides agree with TRBD1. The CDR3 in this case is CASSPPTGTGAYEQYF. The DNA reads TGTGCCAGCTCACCACCAACGGGGACAGGGGCCTACGAGCAGTACTTC.